This is a list of T cell receptor beta chains from one sample in a study of OX40 agonist ivuxolimab in advanced cancers. The data were produced by immunoSEQ multiplex PCR, yet TCRdb's version contains in-frame clones alone and is incomplete. The sample has around 30,000 clones, roughly 85% seen once; the top ten hold roughly 2.5%. Specimen: CD4+ or CD8+ T cells sorted from blood, collected in a trial of the OX40 agonist ivuxolimab. These receptors were obtained from an adult with an advanced solid tumor such as melanoma, head and neck, liver or kidney cancer. Each CDR3 is given with its conserved first and last residue. The D gene is left open where the match is weak. Some rows mark clone size as missing; the rest say once, few, many or name a class of expanded clone.

size: -
J: TRBJ2-2
D: TRBD2
V: TRBV9
CDR3: CASSATSAGELFF
DNA: TGTGCCAGCAGCGCGACTAGCGCCGGGGAGCTGTTTTTT

size: -
J: TRBJ1-2
D: -
V: TRBV5-1
CDR3: CASSLDGKGYTF
DNA: TGCGCCAGCAGCTTGGATGGTAAGGGCTACACCTTC

size: -
J: TRBJ1-1
D: -
V: TRBV11-1
CDR3: CASSLANQGVMNTEAFF
DNA: TGTGCCAGCAGCTTAGCGAACCAGGGAGTCATGAACACTGAAGCTTTCTTT

size: -
J: TRBJ2-3
D: -
V: TRBV7-6
CDR3: CASSQGVRVEGQYF
DNA: TGTGCCAGCAGTCAAGGCGTAAGGGTAGAGGGGCAGTATTTT

size: -
J: TRBJ1-2
D: -
V: TRBV6-5
CDR3: CASSYSPTANYGYTF
DNA: TGTGCCAGCAGTTACTCTCCAACAGCTAACTATGGCTACACCTTC

size: once
J: TRBJ1-1
D: -
V: TRBV6-5
CDR3: CASSYRVSTEAFF
DNA: TGTGCCAGCAGTTACAGGGTTAGCACTGAAGCTTTCTTT

size: -
J: TRBJ1-2
D: TRBD1
V: TRBV6-5
CDR3: CASNAGTGSSGYTF
DNA: TGTGCCAGCAACGCCGGGACAGGGTCTAGTGGCTACACCTTC

size: -
J: TRBJ1-3
D: -
V: TRBV4-3
CDR3: CASSQRLPSSGNTIYF
DNA: TGCGCCAGCAGCCAACGACTGCCGAGCTCTGGAAACACCATATATTTT

size: once
J: TRBJ1-1
D: -
V: TRBV25-1
CDR3: CASSATVYTEAFF
DNA: TGTGCCAGCAGCGCAACAGTCTACACTGAAGCTTTCTTT

size: -
J: TRBJ1-6
D: TRBD1
V: TRBV6-5
CDR3: CASSYDGQGNSPLHF
DNA: TGTGCCAGCAGTTACGATGGACAGGGGAATTCACCCCTCCACTTT

size: -
J: TRBJ2-7
D: -
V: TRBV6-5
CDR3: CASSRTPQTYEQYF
DNA: TGTGCCAGCAGCCGTACCCCACAGACCTACGAGCAGTACTTC

size: -
J: TRBJ1-2
D: -
V: TRBV30
CDR3: CAWRDGWGRTF
DNA: TGTGCCTGGAGGGATGGTTGGGGCAGGACATTC

size: -
J: TRBJ1-2
D: -
V: TRBV5-6
CDR3: CASSWGGLHLYGYTF
DNA: TGTGCCAGCAGCTGGGGGGGTCTCCACCTCTATGGCTACACCTTC

size: -
J: TRBJ1-5
D: TRBD1
V: TRBV6-1
CDR3: CATWTGDNQPQHF
DNA: TGTGCCACCTGGACAGGGGACAATCAGCCCCAGCATTTT

size: once
J: TRBJ1-1
D: -
V: TRBV5-5
CDR3: CASSLIEGTEAFF
DNA: TGTGCCAGCAGCTTGATAGAGGGCACTGAAGCTTTCTTT

size: -
J: TRBJ2-3
D: TRBD2
V: TRBV7-2
CDR3: CASSSGLAPSTDTQYF
DNA: TGTGCCAGCAGCTCCGGACTAGCCCCTAGCACAGATACGCAGTATTTT

size: -
J: TRBJ1-2
D: -
V: TRBV7-3
CDR3: CASSPGSENYGYTF
DNA: TGTGCCAGCAGCCCAGGGTCCGAGAACTATGGCTACACCTTC

size: -
J: TRBJ2-1
D: TRBD2
V: TRBV9
CDR3: CASSVEGSGGYEQFF
DNA: TGTGCCAGCAGCGTAGAAGGTAGCGGGGGCTATGAGCAGTTCTTC

size: -
J: TRBJ1-2
D: -
V: TRBV11-2
CDR3: CASSPAGAGYTF
DNA: TGTGCCAGCAGCCCAGCTGGGGCCGGCTACACCTTC

size: once
J: TRBJ1-1
D: -
V: TRBV9
CDR3: CASSVSGVTEAFF
DNA: TGTGCCAGCAGCGTATCAGGGGTCACTGAAGCTTTCTTT

size: few
J: TRBJ1-3
D: -
V: TRBV9
CDR3: CASSVAPRSGNTIYF
DNA: TGTGCCAGCAGCGTAGCGCCCCGCTCTGGAAACACCATATATTTT

size: -
J: TRBJ2-1
D: TRBD2
V: TRBV6-5
CDR3: CASSPTSGDYNEQFF
DNA: TGTGCCAGCAGTCCTACTAGCGGGGATTACAATGAGCAGTTCTTC

size: -
J: TRBJ2-3
D: TRBD1
V: TRBV7-8
CDR3: CASRAGTGKVTDTQYF
DNA: TGTGCCAGCAGAGCCGGGACAGGGAAGGTCACAGATACGCAGTATTTT

size: -
J: TRBJ2-2
D: -
V: TRBV30
CDR3: CAWSVRGGELFF
DNA: TGTGCCTGGAGTGTACGGGGCGGGGAGCTGTTTTTT

size: -
J: TRBJ1-1
D: -
V: TRBV2
CDR3: CATLSQGLSNTEAFF
DNA: TGTGCCACCCTTTCTCAGGGACTTTCGAACACTGAAGCTTTCTTT

size: -
J: TRBJ2-2
D: TRBD2
V: TRBV18
CDR3: CASSRNQRGTTGELFF
DNA: TGTGCCAGCTCAAGGAATCAGCGGGGTACCACCGGGGAGCTGTTTTTT

size: -
J: TRBJ2-1
D: -
V: TRBV4-3
CDR3: CASSQYGNEQFF
DNA: TGCGCCAGCAGCCAATATGGTAATGAGCAGTTCTTC

size: -
J: TRBJ1-4
D: -
V: TRBV7-6
CDR3: CASSLRGTWGEKLFF
DNA: TGTGCCAGCAGCCTTCGGGGCACCTGGGGTGAAAAACTGTTTTTT

size: once
J: TRBJ1-6
D: TRBD1
V: TRBV9
CDR3: CASSVGGTGNSPLHF
DNA: TGTGCCAGCAGCGTAGGGGGGACAGGGAATTCACCCCTCCACTTT

size: -
J: TRBJ2-7
D: -
V: TRBV18
CDR3: CASSPDVPGYEQYF
DNA: TGTGCCAGCTCACCGGACGTCCCAGGATACGAGCAGTACTTC

size: -
J: TRBJ2-3
D: TRBD2
V: TRBV7-2
CDR3: CASSLLFYGGARTDTQYF
DNA: TGTGCCAGCAGCTTACTTTTTTACGGGGGGGCCCGCACAGATACGCAGTATTTT

size: -
J: TRBJ2-5
D: -
V: TRBV20-1
CDR3: CAGVFGETQYF
DNA: TGTGCCGGGGTTTTCGGAGAGACCCAGTACTTC

size: -
J: TRBJ1-4
D: -
V: TRBV5-1
CDR3: CASSLTDGKLFF
DNA: TGCGCCAGCAGCCTGACAGACGGAAAACTGTTTTTT

size: once
J: TRBJ2-4
D: -
V: TRBV14
CDR3: CASSPSRHLSNIQYF
DNA: TGTGCCAGCAGCCCCTCCAGACACTTGTCCAACATTCAGTACTTC

size: -
J: TRBJ1-3
D: -
V: TRBV6-5
CDR3: CASSYTGSGNTIYF
DNA: TGTGCCAGCAGTTACACAGGGTCTGGAAACACCATATATTTT

size: -
J: TRBJ2-1
D: TRBD2
V: TRBV7-2
CDR3: CASSFGTSGFGNEQFF
DNA: TGTGCCAGCAGTTTCGGGACTAGCGGGTTTGGGAATGAGCAGTTCTTC

size: -
J: TRBJ2-7
D: TRBD2
V: TRBV10-2
CDR3: CASSEAGVGYEQYF
DNA: TGCGCCAGCAGTGAGGCGGGAGTGGGATACGAGCAGTACTTC

size: -
J: TRBJ2-7
D: -
V: TRBV15
CDR3: CATSRARIGDEQYF
DNA: TGTGCCACCAGCAGAGCCCGGATTGGGGACGAGCAGTACTTC

size: -
J: TRBJ2-3
D: -
V: TRBV19
CDR3: CASNPQGTDTQYF
DNA: TGTGCCAGTAACCCCCAGGGCACAGATACGCAGTATTTT

size: few
J: TRBJ2-7
D: -
V: TRBV5-5
CDR3: CASSLEEGRIDEQYF
DNA: TGTGCCAGCAGCTTGGAGGAGGGGAGGATTGACGAGCAGTACTTC

size: -
J: TRBJ2-2
D: -
V: TRBV19
CDR3: CASSLRGGELFF
DNA: TGTGCCAGTAGTCTCCGGGGAGGGGAGCTGTTTTTT

size: few
J: TRBJ2-3
D: TRBD1
V: TRBV14
CDR3: CASSHGRDSFTDTQYF
DNA: TGTGCCAGCAGCCACGGCCGGGACAGCTTCACAGATACGCAGTATTTT